The clone carrying this TCR beta chain turned up a few times. The antigen is not known. Making the TCR beta libraries involved quantitative 5'-RACE with molecular barcodes. TCRdb re-called the 5' RACE reads through MiXCR, storing one row per CDR3 protein. The sample lists about 800,000 distinct CDR3 sequences, 12% occurring once. The data were taken from a study of CD8 T cells in ankylosing spondylitis. Study-wide findings and caveats: For ankylosing spondylitis blood, a TCR beta motif of seven to nine highly homologous variants appeared characteristic. Disease-linked clones reportedly showed significant enrichment in matched ankylosing spondylitis synovial fluid.

The CDR3 extends over 12 amino acids. Germline V gives CDR1 MDHEN, CDR2 SYDVKM. V was trimmed by 10 bases and J by 4 bases, leaving 13 bases between them. This TCR came from a male donor with ankylosing spondylitis. Sequenced input: blood, either unsorted or a sorted T cell fraction (not recorded which). This chain connects TRBV28 to TRBJ1-1; D is uncertain. CDR3 region: CAIEGVGTEAFF. The CDR3 DNA reads as TGTGCCATAGAGGGAGTGGGCACTGAAGCTTTCTTT.